The next 15 T cell receptor beta chains were all read from a single sample in a study of blood T cell repertoires in COVID-19. The data were produced by immunoSEQ multiplex PCR, yet TCRdb's version contains in-frame clones alone and is incomplete. The data hold some 68,000 clones, with around 91% observed a single time. The source material was peripheral blood. The receptors shown here come from a man aged 45 to 65 with acute or convalescent COVID-19.

DNA for the CDR3: TGTGCCAGTAGTATAGGGACAGGTACCTACAATGAGCAGTTCTTC. The encoded protein is CASSIGTGTYNEQFF. The J gene is TRBJ2-1, the V gene TRBV19; 7 bases map to TRBD1. The CDR3 sequence is 15 residues long. CDR1 is LNHDA and CDR2 is SQIVND in the germline V gene (reference sequence). V lost 1 base to trimming and J lost 2 bases; unmatched junction nucleotides: 2.

The J gene is TRBJ1-1, the V gene TRBV5-6, with 8 bases aligning to TRBD1. There are 17 residues in the CDR3. With 1 base clipped from V and 4 bases from J, the junction kept 12 bases outside the gene matches. Looked up from germline, CDR1 is SGHDT and CDR2 is YYEEEE. The CDR3 DNA sequence: TGTGCCAGCAGCTTGTGGGGCAGGGGGCTGGACGGCACTGAAGCTTTCTTT. As protein: CASSLWGRGLDGTEAFF.

This chain uses TRBV6-1 with TRBJ2-1, with 13 bases fitting TRBD2. Germline CDR1 and CDR2: MNHNS and SASEGT. The junction had 3 bases not matched to a gene; V was cut back by 2 bases and J by 14 bases. The CDR3 runs 13 residues. CDR3 residues: CASSELLAGGEFF. The CDR3 coding sequence is TGTGCCAGCAGTGAATTACTAGCGGGAGGGGAGTTCTTC.

The chain employs TRBV14 and TRBJ1-3, with a possible D match to TRBD1 (5 bases). The CDR3 runs 17 residues. Germline V gene lookup returns CDR1 SGHDN and CDR2 FVKESK. The V end lost 0 bases, the J end lost 1 base, and 13 bases lay between the germline ends. Here the CDR3 reads CASSQDWGDVSGNTIYF. DNA for the CDR3: TGTGCCAGCAGCCAAGATTGGGGGGACGTATCTGGAAACACCATATATTTT. Combining the CDR3 with reference TRBV14 and TRBJ1-3 gives the whole variable domain EAGVTQFPSHSVIEKGQTVTLRCDPISGHDNLYWYRRVMGKEIKFLLHFVKESKQDESGMPNNRFLAERTGGTYSTLKVQPAELEDSGVYFCASSQDWGDVSGNTIYFGEGSWLTVV.

This chain joins TRBV7-9 and TRBJ1-1; 7 bases align to TRBD1. The V and J ends lost 6 bases and 0 bases, in that order; junction bases with no gene match: 16. This CDR3 is 18 amino acids long. Germline loops: CDR1 SEHNR, CDR2 FQNEAQ (reference sequence). The CDR3 loop is CASSLGIVRQGLNTEAFF. The CDR3 coding sequence is TGTGCCAGCAGTTTGGGAATCGTAAGACAGGGCCTGAACACTGAAGCTTTCTTT.

This clone has only one observation. One end of the junction is discordant with germline, which a read error may explain. The V gene is TRBV3-1 (or the pseudogene TRBV3-2), the J gene TRBJ2-7, with D possibly TRBD2 on 6 matching bases. Germline V gene sequence: CDR1 LGHDT, CDR2 YNNKEL (reference sequence). The CDR3 is 15 amino acids. Written as DNA, the CDR3 is TGTGCCAGCAGCCAAGGACTAGAGGCCTCCGACGAGCAGTACTTC. It translates to CASSQGLEASDEQYF.

This chain links TRBV27 with TRBJ1-4; D possibly corresponds to TRBD1 (6 bases). This CDR3 has 14 residues. Trimming stripped 1 base from V and 3 bases from J, with 6 bases between. Per the germline V gene, CDR1 is MNHEY and CDR2 is SMNVEV (reference sequence). CDR3 residues: CASSLWGPNEKLFF. The CDR3 DNA is TGTGCCAGCAGTTTATGGGGGCCTAATGAAAAACTGTTTTTT.

The chain uses TRBV29-1 and TRBJ1-2; the D gene is possibly TRBD1 (6 bases). CDR3 length: 13 residues. Germline V CDR1 and CDR2: SQVTM, ANQGSEA. Deletions cut 6 bases from V and 2 bases from J, with 13 bases between. CDR3 sequence reads: CSVNRDTNYGYTF. CDR3 coding DNA: TGCAGCGTGAACCGGGACACCAACTATGGCTACACCTTC.

The V gene is TRBV19, the J gene TRBJ1-1, with D possibly being TRBD1 (6 bases). The length of the CDR3 is 14 residues. V gave up 5 bases and J gave up 1 base, with 11 bases separating them. The germline V gene has CDR1 LNHDA and CDR2 SQIVND (reference sequence). CDR3 sequence: CASSRTVRNTEAFF. CDR3 nucleotide sequence: TGTGCCAGTAGTCGGACAGTGAGGAACACTGAAGCTTTCTTT.

The chain carries TRBV13 and TRBJ2-1, with a tentative D call TRBD2 (6 bases). There are 16 residues in the CDR3. Trimming left V 5 bases short and J 2 bases short, with 16 bases between. In germline, CDR1 is PRHDT, CDR2 FYEKMQ (reference sequence). The DNA of the CDR3 is TGTGCCAGCAGCCGCTTGCCCCGCGGGACCTACAATGAGCAGTTCTTC. Its protein is CASSRLPRGTYNEQFF.

J is TRBJ1-1 and V is TRBV7-9, with D hard to call. Germline loops: CDR1 SEHNR, CDR2 FQNEAQ (reference sequence). This CDR3 comprises 13 residues. Trimming took 2 bases from V and 1 from J, leaving 5 bases between them. The DNA of the CDR3 is TGTGCCAGCAGCTTACGGGGGAACACTGAAGCTTTCTTT. This codes for CASSLRGNTEAFF. The whole variable domain, remainder taken from reference TRBV7-9 and TRBJ1-1, is DTGVSQNPRHKITKRGQNVTFRCDPISEHNRLYWYRQTLGQGPEFLTYFQNEAQLEKSRLLSDRFSAERPKGSFSTLEIQRTEQGDSAMYLCASSLRGNTEAFFGQGTRLTVV.

The V and J genes are TRBV7-2 and TRBJ2-5; 13 bases agree with TRBD2. Per germline, CDR1 SGHTA and CDR2 FQGNSA. With V trimmed by 3 bases and J by 4 bases, 2 bases remained unmatched. CDR3 length equals 15 residues. This CDR3 is CASSFWTSGRETQYF. DNA of the CDR3: TGTGCCAGCAGCTTTTGGACTAGCGGGAGAGAGACCCAGTACTTC.

The J gene is TRBJ1-5, the V gene TRBV28; D is perhaps TRBD1 (5 bases). Trimming took 8 bases from V and 2 from J, leaving 10 bases between them. The CDR3 length is 13 residues. CDR1 MDHEN and CDR2 SYDVKM come from the germline V gene. The CDR3 DNA reads as TGTGCCAGCCAATTCAGGGGCAATCAGCCCCAGCATTTT. Amino acids: CASQFRGNQPQHF. Supplemented by reference TRBV28 and TRBJ1-5, the full variable domain reads DVKVTQSSRYLVKRTGEKVFLECVQDMDHENMFWYRQDPGLGLRLIYFSYDVKMKEKGDIPEGYSVSREKKERFSLILESASTNQTSMYLCASQFRGNQPQHFGDGTRLSIL.

The V gene is TRBV19, the J gene TRBJ2-3; D perhaps matches TRBD1 (6 bases). The germline V and J ends were trimmed by 4 bases and 2 bases, with 10 bases remaining between them. CDR1 LNHDA and CDR2 SQIVND come from the germline V gene (reference sequence). CDR3 size: 14 residues. The CDR3 reads CASSNRQATDTQYF. Written as DNA, the CDR3 is TGTGCCAGTAGTAATCGACAGGCCACAGATACGCAGTATTTT.

The chain couples TRBV6-5 to TRBJ2-2; 10 bases map to TRBD1. CDR1 MNHEY and CDR2 SVGAGI come from the germline V gene. With 7 bases clipped from V and 3 bases from J, the junction kept 5 bases outside the gene matches. CDR3 length equals 15 residues. The CDR3 DNA reads TGTGCCAGCACCTTGGGACAGGGGTACACCGGGGAGCTGTTTTTT. Amino acid sequence: CASTLGQGYTGELFF.